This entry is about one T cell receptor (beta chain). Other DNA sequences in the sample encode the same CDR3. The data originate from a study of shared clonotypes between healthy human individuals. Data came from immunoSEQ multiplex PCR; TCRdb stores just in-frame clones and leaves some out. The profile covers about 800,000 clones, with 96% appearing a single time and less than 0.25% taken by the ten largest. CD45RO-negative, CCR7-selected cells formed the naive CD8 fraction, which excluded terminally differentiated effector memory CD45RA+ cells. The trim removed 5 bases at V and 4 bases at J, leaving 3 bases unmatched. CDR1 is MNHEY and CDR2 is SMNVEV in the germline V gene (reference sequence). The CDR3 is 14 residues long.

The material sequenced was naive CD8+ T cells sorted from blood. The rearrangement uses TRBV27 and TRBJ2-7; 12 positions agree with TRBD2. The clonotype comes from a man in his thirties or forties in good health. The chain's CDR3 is CASSPGLAGYEQYF. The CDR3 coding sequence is TGTGCCAGCAGTCCCGGACTAGCGGGGTACGAGCAGTACTTC.